The 29 T cell receptor beta chains reported below all come from one sample, sequenced in a study of Graves' ophthalmopathy and Graves' hyperthyroidism. CDR3 regions of TCR beta were amplified from RNA transcripts. The first-round RT-PCR employed HTBI primers together with the Qiagen OneStep RT-PCR kit. A multiplex PCR was then performed as the second round. TCRdb fed the multiplex PCR reads into MiXCR, producing one record per CDR3 protein. The repertoire consists of around 590,000 distinct CDR3 sequences, with approximately 35% occurring once and the leading ten covering around 4%. The sequenced sample consisted of peripheral blood or thyroid tissue (not recorded which). These receptors originate from an adult man with Graves' hyperthyroidism.

The chain carries TRBV7-9 and TRBJ2-5; perhaps TRBD2 as D (5 bases). Trimming cost V 1 base and J 1 base, with 7 bases left between them. There are 14 residues in the CDR3. CDR1 is SEHNR, CDR2 FQNEAQ, per germline (reference sequence). CDR3 nucleotide sequence: TGTGCCAGCAGCTTAGGGGAGACCCAAGAGACCCAGTACTTC. Amino acid sequence: CASSLGETQETQYF.

The rearrangement uses TRBV10-2 and TRBJ2-3; the match to TRBD2 covers 9 bases. CDR1 is WSHSY, CDR2 SAAADI, per germline. The CDR3 sequence is 16 residues long. V dropped 6 bases and J dropped 0; count of bases not matched to a gene: 7. Here the CDR3 reads CASRPGLAKSTDTQYF. The CDR3 DNA reads as TGCGCCAGCAGGCCGGGACTAGCAAAGAGCACAGATACGCAGTATTTT.

Many counts were recorded for this clonotype. This chain connects TRBV24-1 to TRBJ2-7; D is undetermined. Per the germline V gene, CDR1 is KGHDR and CDR2 is SFDVKD. This CDR3 spans 14 amino acids. Trimming cost V 4 bases and J 6 bases, with 15 bases left between them. The CDR3 DNA reads TGTGCCACCAGTGAAGCTGGGCCCTACAGCGAGCAGTACTTC. It is translated as CATSEAGPYSEQYF.

This clonotype has only one observation. This chain links TRBV12-3 or TRBV12-4 with TRBJ2-1; 8 bases align to TRBD2. The trim removed 6 bases at V and 8 bases at J, leaving 12 bases unmatched. The CDR3 sequence is 15 residues long. The CDR3 loop reads CASRQTGLGVHEQFF. CDR3 in DNA: TGTGCCAGCAGGCAGACGGGACTAGGAGTTCATGAGCAGTTCTTC.

This clonotype was observed a single time. CDR3 in DNA: TGTGCCAGCAGCCAAACTGGTAATGGAGCTTTCTTT. Its protein is CASSQTGNGAFF. The chain uses TRBV3-1 and TRBJ1-1; D unresolved. This CDR3 spans 12 amino acids. V dropped 2 bases and J dropped 10 bases, with 11 bases sitting between them. CDR1 is LGHDT, CDR2 YNNKEL, per germline (reference sequence).

There are many counts of this clonotype. A much more abundant neighbour one base away suggests this may be a read error. This rearrangement joins TRBV29-1 to TRBJ2-7, with D possibly being TRBD2 (6 bases). The CDR3 totals 11 residues. CDR1 is SQVTM and CDR2 is ANQGSEA in the germline V gene. Trimming removed 4 bases from V and 2 bases from J, with 6 bases in between. DNA of the CDR3: TGCAGCGTTGGGGGGGCCTACGAGCAGTACTTC. It yields the protein CSVGGAYEQYF.

This clonotype was recorded many times. This rearrangement joins TRBV6-5 to TRBJ2-7; D is unresolved. This CDR3 contains 16 residues. With 5 bases removed from V and 5 bases from J, the gap between germline ends came to 22 bases. The V gene's germline CDR1 is MNHEY and CDR2 SVGAGI. CDR3 amino acids: CASSPRWQILGNEQYF. In nucleotides, the CDR3 is TGTGCCAGCAGTCCCCGGTGGCAGATCCTCGGCAACGAGCAGTACTTC.

V gene TRBV30 combines with J gene TRBJ1-2; tentatively, D is TRBD1 (6 bases). CDR1 is GTSNPN, CDR2 SVGIG, per germline (reference sequence). Trimming took off 0 bases at V and 6 bases at J, with 14 bases between the two ends. This CDR3 has 14 residues. DNA of the CDR3: TGTGCCTGGAGTGTAAGTGGCAGGGGTGATGGCTACACCTTC. Protein product: CAWSVSGRGDGYTF.

V gene TRBV20-1 combines with J gene TRBJ2-3, with TRBD1 as a possible D gene (5 bases). The CDR3 has 13 residues. CDR1 is DFQATT, CDR2 SNEGSKA, per germline (reference sequence). Trimming left V 4 bases short and J 4 bases short, with 12 bases between. The CDR3 nucleotides are TGCAGTGCTAACGTGCAGGGTGCAGATACGCAGTATTTT. Protein: CSANVQGADTQYF.

The rearrangement links TRBV24-1 to TRBJ2-5; possibly TRBD1 or TRBD2 for D (5 bases each). The CDR3 is 15 residues long. Looked up from germline, CDR1 is KGHDR and CDR2 is SFDVKD. V was trimmed by 1 base and J by 1 base, leaving 9 bases between them. In DNA, the CDR3 is TGTGCCACCAGTGATTTTCCCGGGACCCAAGAGACCCAGTACTTC. It encodes CATSDFPGTQETQYF.

This clonotype was recorded many times. J is TRBJ1-1 and V is TRBV7-8; 8 bases are shared with TRBD1. From germline, CDR1 is SGHVS and CDR2 FQNEAQ. The CDR3 consists of 15 residues. V gave up 3 bases and J gave up 0 bases; unmatched junction bases: 3. CDR3: CASSLQGALNTEAFF. The CDR3 region has the DNA TGTGCCAGCAGCTTGCAGGGGGCCCTGAACACTGAAGCTTTCTTT.

The CDR3 region is CASSWGNGWNTEAFF. The DNA for the CDR3 is TGTGCCAGCAGTTGGGGGAACGGTTGGAACACTGAAGCTTTCTTT. The J gene is TRBJ1-1, the V gene TRBV12-3 or TRBV12-4; D is possibly TRBD1 (5 bases). CDR3 length: 15 amino acids. Trimming shortened V by 4 bases and J by 1 base, and 13 bases separated the two germline ends.

This clonotype has more than one count but fewer than ten. The CDR3 here is CASSRSSEIFQETQYF. CDR3 in DNA: TGTGCCAGCAGCCGGAGTAGCGAGATATTCCAAGAGACCCAGTACTTC. This chain joins TRBV28 and TRBJ2-5; D is perhaps TRBD2 (5 bases). The CDR3 extends over 16 amino acids. CDR1 and CDR2 from the germline V gene are MDHEN and SYDVKM. The germline V and J ends were trimmed by 6 bases and 1 base, with 18 bases remaining between them.

This clonotype occurred once. The rearrangement links TRBV19 to TRBJ2-3, with 7 nucleotides matching TRBD1. Germline CDR1 and CDR2: LNHDA and SQIVND (reference sequence). V was pared by 6 bases and J by 6 bases, with 12 bases of the junction left unmatched. The CDR3 is 15 residues long. CDR3 residues: CASSLSTGSSDTQYF. The CDR3 DNA follows: TGTGCCAGTAGCCTTTCGACAGGGTCGTCGGATACGCAGTATTTT.

About this clonotype itself: A much larger clone sits a single nucleotide away, making a read error possible. The chain employs TRBV7-4 and TRBJ1-6, with 7 nucleotides matching TRBD1. CDR3 length equals 16 residues. From germline, CDR1 is SGHVT and CDR2 SQSDAQ. CDR3 amino acids: CGSSLGPTGKPSPLHF. The CDR3 region has the DNA TGTGGCAGCAGTTTAGGCCCGACAGGGAAGCCTTCACCCCTCCACTTT.

Ten or more counts support this clonotype. The chain links TRBV29-1 to TRBJ1-2; D uncertain. V was clipped by 2 bases and J by 0 bases, with 13 bases between them. There are 15 residues in the CDR3. CDR1 is SQVTM and CDR2 is ANQGSEA in the germline V gene. For the CDR3, the DNA is TGCAGCGTTGAACAGCTCCACAGAGCTAACTATGGCTACACCTTC. Translating it yields CSVEQLHRANYGYTF.

This clonotype was counted a few times. The rearrangement links TRBV2 to TRBJ2-2; weak D call: TRBD1 (6 bases). Germline V gene data show CDR1 as SNHLY and CDR2 as FYNNEI. V was trimmed by 6 bases and J by 0 bases, leaving 14 bases between them. The CDR3 is made up of 16 amino acids. The DNA for the CDR3 is TGTGCCAGCAGCTCGAACAGGGCTTCGAACACCGGGGAGCTGTTTTTT. This gives the protein CASSSNRASNTGELFF.

This clonotype was counted ten times or more. The chain has TRBV19 and TRBJ2-5, with D unclear. Germline CDR1 is LNHDA and CDR2 is SQIVND (reference sequence). The CDR3 has 15 amino acids. The V gene lost 1 base and the J gene lost 2 bases, with 11 bases spanning the gap. CDR3 DNA: TGTGCCAGTAGTATAGGAATCGGAGCTCAAGAGACCCAGTACTTC. It is translated as CASSIGIGAQETQYF. Filled out from reference TRBV19 and TRBJ2-5, the complete variable domain reads DGGITQSPKYLFRKEGQNVTLSCEQNLNHDAMYWYRQDPGQGLRLIYYSQIVNDFQKGDIAEGYSVSREKKESFPLTVTSAQKNPTAFYLCASSIGIGAQETQYFGPGTRLLVL.

This clonotype appeared many times. The DNA for the CDR3 is TGTGCCACCACCCGGACAGGCGGCAATTCACCCCTCCACTTT. Translated, it gives CATTRTGGNSPLHF. The genes are TRBV19 and TRBJ1-6; TRBD1 aligns across 7 bases. CDR1 is LNHDA and CDR2 is SQIVND in the germline V gene (reference sequence). CDR3 length equals 14 residues. The V segment lost 10 bases and the J segment 7 bases; nucleotides outside the gene matches: 10. Full variable domain (missing parts from reference TRBV19 and TRBJ1-6): DGGITQSPKYLFRKEGQNVTLSCEQNLNHDAMYWYRQDPGQGLRLIYYSQIVNDFQKGDIAEGYSVSREKKESFPLTVTSAQKNPTAFYLCATTRTGGNSPLHFGNGTRLTVT.

As to this clonotype: An end of the junction does not agree with germline; a read error may underlie this. The chain combines TRBV5-1 with TRBJ1-1; TRBD1 aligns across 7 bases. This CDR3 is 13 amino acids long. CDR1 SGHRS and CDR2 YFSETQ come from the germline V gene. In nucleotides, the CDR3 is TGTGCCTGCGAGGACAGGCAAGGGGCTGAAGCTTTCTTT. This codes for CACEDRQGAEAFF.

V usage is TRBV29-1 and J usage is TRBJ2-5; the match to TRBD2 covers 14 bases. J gave up 5 bases and V 1 base, and 3 bases lay outside the gene matches. CDR1 SQVTM and CDR2 ANQGSEA come from the germline V gene. The CDR3 is 15 amino acids. CDR3: CSVEGLAGGDETQYF. CDR3 coding DNA: TGCAGCGTTGAAGGACTAGCGGGGGGGGACGAGACCCAGTACTTC.

The chain has TRBV2 and TRBJ2-7; tentatively, D is TRBD2 (5 bases). V was cut by 5 bases and J by 2 bases, with 34 bases left in between. The germline gives CDR1 SNHLY, CDR2 FYNNEI. The CDR3 is made up of 21 amino acids. The CDR3 DNA follows: TGTGCCAGCAGTTTATCTTTTAGTGGGGTATCTAGGGCTAGCAGGACCTACGAGCAGTACTTC. Translated: CASSLSFSGVSRASRTYEQYF.

The chain uses TRBV6-5 and TRBJ2-2; D unclear. Germline V CDR1 and CDR2: MNHEY, SVGAGI. The CDR3 is made up of 15 amino acids. Trimming took off 0 bases at V and 0 bases at J, with 5 bases between the two ends. The CDR3 coding sequence is TGTGCCAGCAGTTACTCTGGAGCGAACACCGGGGAGCTGTTTTTT. This gives the protein CASSYSGANTGELFF.

In this sample, this clonotype turned up a few times. V and J are TRBV7-9 and TRBJ2-1; 14 nucleotides align to TRBD2. V shed 6 bases and J 5 bases; nucleotides not matched to a gene: 6. The CDR3 has 16 residues. Germline V gene data show CDR1 as SEHNR and CDR2 as FQNEAQ (reference sequence). The CDR3 spells CASRDQGLAGDNEQFF. Here the CDR3 DNA reads TGTGCCAGCAGAGACCAGGGACTAGCGGGAGACAATGAGCAGTTCTTC.

About this clonotype: Because it lacks the conserved phenylalanine or tryptophan at the end, this CDR3 is likely a read error. The DNA is omitted, as the CDR3 cannot be located on it reliably, and the CDR3 follows TCRdb's listing. The chain joins TRBV7-9 to TRBJ1-1. The germline V gene has CDR1 SEHNR and CDR2 FQNEAQ (reference sequence). The CDR3 is 8 amino acids long, termini counted. CDR3 protein: CASSLSFP.

On this clonotype: This clone may be a read error of a much larger clone one base away. The genes are TRBV5-8 and TRBJ1-5; D is unresolved. CDR3 size: 15 residues. Germline CDR1 is SGHTS and CDR2 is YDEGEE. Trimming removed 0 bases at V and 2 bases at J, with 9 bases between. The CDR3 spells CASSLEGLGNQPQHF. As DNA, the CDR3 is TGTGCCAGCAGCTTGGAAGGACTGGGCAATCAGCCCCAGCATTTT.

The gene calls are TRBV2 and TRBJ1-2; D possibly corresponds to TRBD1 (6 bases). This CDR3 is built from 10 residues. CDR1 and CDR2 from the germline V gene are SNHLY and FYNNEI. CDR3 nucleotides: TGTGCTAGCGGGGGGGGCGGCTACACCTTC. Protein product: CASGGGGYTF.

The table lists this clonotype with many counts. V is TRBV12-3 or TRBV12-4 and J is TRBJ1-2; TRBD1 might be the D (6 bases). This CDR3 is built from 14 residues. Trimming left V 5 bases short and J 4 bases short, with 14 bases between. In DNA form, the CDR3 reads TGTGCCAGCAGTACCTCAACAGGGAGCTATGGCTACACCTTC. This gives the protein CASSTSTGSYGYTF.

This clonotype occurred many times. The chain is built from TRBV6-5 and TRBJ2-7, with 7 bases aligning to TRBD2. Germline V gives CDR1 MNHEY, CDR2 SVGAGI. The CDR3 is 13 amino acids. The V gene end was trimmed by 6 bases and the J gene end by 1 base; junction bases not matched to a gene: 3. The CDR3 is CASSWTSSYEQYF. As DNA, the CDR3 is TGTGCCAGCAGCTGGACTAGTTCCTACGAGCAGTACTTC.